The 24 T cell receptor beta chains listed next were all sequenced from one sample in a study of T cells in Graves' hyperthyroidism and ophthalmopathy. Template material for amplifying TCR beta CDR3 regions consisted of RNA transcripts. Carried out on the TCR CDR3, a first-round RT-PCR used the HTBI primer set. TCRdb reprocessed the multiplex PCR reads with MiXCR, giving one entry per CDR3 protein. The profile shows fewer than 800,000 distinct CDR3 sequences, roughly 15% of them singletons. The source material was blood. These receptors were collected from a man younger than 30 with Graves' hyperthyroidism.

This clonotype was counted many times. The chain combines TRBV11-2 with TRBJ2-1; the match to TRBD1 covers 9 bases. Germline V gives CDR1 SGHAT, CDR2 FQNNGV. V dropped 8 bases and J dropped 0; count of bases not matched to a gene: 11. This CDR3 is built from 17 residues. For the CDR3, the DNA is TGTGCCAGCTCACCATCCCCGGGACAGGGCTCCTACAATGAGCAGTTCTTC. It is translated as CASSPSPGQGSYNEQFF.

V and J are TRBV29-1 and TRBJ2-5; TRBD1 aligns across 8 bases. With V trimmed by 5 bases and J by 0 bases, 11 bases remained unmatched. In germline, CDR1 is SQVTM, CDR2 ANQGSEA. The CDR3 is made up of 16 amino acids. The CDR3 nucleotides are TGCAGCGTTTCGGACAGGGTTGTTTGGGACCAAGAGACCCAGTACTTC. Amino acids: CSVSDRVVWDQETQYF.

This clonotype was detected ten times or more. V gene TRBV20-1 combines with J gene TRBJ2-1; the match to TRBD1 covers 7 bases. V gave up 0 bases and J gave up 4 bases; unmatched junction bases: 6. This CDR3 has 15 amino acids. From germline, CDR1 is DFQATT and CDR2 SNEGSKA (reference sequence). The CDR3 nucleotides are TGCAGTGCTAGAGATAGCAGGGGGTCTTACAATGAGCAGTTCTTC. Translating it yields CSARDSRGSYNEQFF.

The sample holds many counts of this clonotype. This chain links TRBV28 with TRBJ1-6, with 8 nucleotides matching TRBD1. Germline V gives CDR1 MDHEN, CDR2 SYDVKM. The V segment lost 5 bases and the J segment 8 bases; nucleotides outside the gene matches: 8. CDR3 length equals 15 residues. The CDR3 loop reads CASSLLGQGHSPLHF. The CDR3 DNA sequence: TGTGCCAGCAGTCTCCTTGGACAGGGACATTCACCCCTCCACTTT.

V is TRBV28 and J is TRBJ2-7; TRBD1 might be the D (6 bases). CDR1 and CDR2 from the germline V gene are MDHEN and SYDVKM. This CDR3 is built from 15 residues. Trimming left V 6 bases short and J 3 bases short, with 18 bases between. The CDR3 DNA is TGTGCCAGCAGAGAACCTCAGGGGTTAGGCTACGAGCAGTACTTC. Protein: CASREPQGLGYEQYF. The whole variable domain, remainder taken from reference TRBV28 and TRBJ2-7, is DVKVTQSSRYLVKRTGEKVFLECVQDMDHENMFWYRQDPGLGLRLIYFSYDVKMKEKGDIPEGYSVSREKKERFSLILESASTNQTSMYLCASREPQGLGYEQYFGPGTRLTVT.

The chain links TRBV6-2 or TRBV6-3 to TRBJ2-1; D is undetermined. This CDR3 comprises 15 residues. Trimming pared 2 bases from V and 6 bases from J, leaving 14 bases between. Germline CDR1 reads MNHEY; CDR2 reads SVGEGT. The CDR3 sequence is CASSYRAGMANEQFF. In DNA, the CDR3 is TGTGCCAGCAGTTACAGGGCAGGAATGGCCAATGAGCAGTTCTTC.

This clonotype was seen more than once but under ten times. This chain uses TRBV12-3 or TRBV12-4 with TRBJ2-7; D gene uncertain. V was clipped by 6 bases and J by 4 bases, with 10 bases between them. The CDR3 totals 12 residues. Here the CDR3 reads CASRGFAYEQYF. The CDR3 DNA is TGTGCCAGCAGGGGATTTGCGTACGAGCAGTACTTC.

This clonotype was recorded at least ten times. The chain employs TRBV30 and TRBJ2-5, with D tentatively TRBD2 (5 bases). Germline CDR1 reads GTSNPN; CDR2 reads SVGIG (reference sequence). CDR3 size: 12 residues. The V and J ends lost 2 bases and 2 bases respectively, with 6 bases between them. The CDR3 spells CAWSSGQETQYF. The DNA of the CDR3 is TGTGCCTGGAGTAGCGGACAAGAGACCCAGTACTTC.

The V call is TRBV9, the J call TRBJ2-7; D is unclear. This CDR3 contains 12 residues. CDR1 and CDR2 from the germline V gene are SGDLS and YYNGEE. V was trimmed by 0 bases and J by 6 bases, leaving 7 bases between them. The CDR3 region is CASSVEIGEQYF. CDR3 nucleotide sequence: TGTGCCAGCAGCGTAGAGATCGGCGAGCAGTACTTC.

V usage is TRBV28 and J usage is TRBJ1-2; the D is unclear. The V end was cut by 7 bases, the J end by 4 bases, with 10 bases between. Germline assignment: CDR1 MDHEN and CDR2 SYDVKM. This CDR3 has 12 residues. The DNA for the CDR3 is TGTGCCAGCACCGATTCAGTCTATGGCTACACCTTC. This codes for CASTDSVYGYTF.

This clonotype was detected ten times or more. The genes are TRBV18 and TRBJ2-5; D call uncertain. Trimming left V 2 bases short and J 2 bases short, with 6 bases between. Germline V gives CDR1 KGHSH, CDR2 LQKENI. CDR3 size: 13 residues. CDR3 sequence: CASSPMEQETQYF. Written as DNA, the CDR3 is TGTGCCAGCTCACCAATGGAGCAAGAGACCCAGTACTTC.

In DNA, the CDR3 is TGCAGTGCTGCTACGGGGCAGGGCAACTCTAACTATGGCTACACCTTC. Amino acid sequence: CSAATGQGNSNYGYTF. This chain links TRBV20-1 with TRBJ1-2; a weak D match, TRBD1 (5 bases). Germline lookup yields CDR1 DFQATT and CDR2 SNEGSKA (reference sequence). V was trimmed by 5 bases and J by 0 bases, leaving 19 bases between them. The CDR3 sequence is 16 residues long.

This clonotype was detected a few times. V and J are TRBV14 and TRBJ1-4; 7 bases map to TRBD1. The CDR3 runs 15 residues. Germline V gene data show CDR1 as SGHDN and CDR2 as FVKESK. The trim removed 3 bases at V and 8 bases at J, leaving 9 bases unmatched. CDR3 nucleotides: TGTGCCAGCAGCCAGAGGATCGACAGGGCGGAAAAACTGTTTTTT. Translation: CASSQRIDRAEKLFF.

The CDR3 coding sequence is TGCGCCAGCAGCCAAAAAGCCCGAGCTCCGGACCCCTACAATGAGCAGTTCTTC. Translated, it gives CASSQKARAPDPYNEQFF. The chain joins TRBV4-1 to TRBJ2-1; D is uncertain. V dropped 2 bases and J dropped 2 bases, with 19 bases sitting between them. CDR3 length: 18 residues. CDR1 is MGHRA and CDR2 is YSYEKL in the germline V gene.

There are a few counts of this clonotype. This rearrangement joins TRBV7-3 to TRBJ1-1, with D maybe TRBD1 (6 bases). The germline V and J ends were trimmed by 2 bases and 10 bases, with 14 bases remaining between them. This CDR3 has 13 residues. Germline loops: CDR1 SGHTA, CDR2 FQGTGA. CDR3 bases: TGTGCCAGCAGCTTATCAGGGGCGCAGGGAGCTTTCTTT. As protein: CASSLSGAQGAFF.

V gene TRBV4-1 combines with J gene TRBJ2-2; D might be TRBD1 (5 bases). The CDR3 spans 16 residues. V was shortened by 1 base and J by 6 bases, with 15 bases between the two germline ends. Germline CDR1 MGHRA, CDR2 YSYEKL. CDR3 region: CASSQAQGRVAGELFF. CDR3 nucleotide sequence: TGCGCCAGCAGCCAAGCCCAGGGTAGGGTCGCCGGGGAGCTGTTTTTT.

The chain carries TRBV9 and TRBJ1-6; TRBD1 aligns across 7 bases. Germline V gene sequence: CDR1 SGDLS, CDR2 YYNGEE. The V and J ends lost 0 bases and 6 bases, in that order; junction bases with no gene match: 24. The CDR3 is 22 residues long. The CDR3 coding sequence is TGTGCCAGCAGCGTAGGATGGAGGGCATCTCAAGGTAACAGGGGAGGTAATTCACCCCTCCACTTT. Amino acids: CASSVGWRASQGNRGGNSPLHF.

Here the CDR3 reads CASSPTRRFPRGNYGYTF. The CDR3 nucleotides read TGCGCCAGCAGCCCGACCCGCAGGTTTCCGAGGGGTAACTATGGCTACACCTTC. The chain employs TRBV5-1 and TRBJ1-2, with TRBD1 as a possible D gene (5 bases). The CDR3 loop spans 18 amino acids. The germline CDR1 and CDR2 sequences are SGHRS and YFSETQ. V lost 4 bases to trimming and J lost 1 base, with 23 bases between them.

This chain links TRBV12-5 with TRBJ2-5; a possible D gene is TRBD1 (6 bases). In germline, CDR1 is LGHNT, CDR2 FRNRAP. V was clipped by 0 bases and J by 4 bases, with 15 bases between them. The CDR3 contains 16 residues. The CDR3 sequence is CASGLVLGTKGETQYF. The CDR3 nucleotides read TGTGCTAGTGGTTTGGTACTTGGGACAAAGGGAGAGACCCAGTACTTC.

The CDR3 sequence: CSARRWERLSYEQYF. CDR3 in DNA: TGCAGTGCTCGCCGATGGGAGCGCCTCTCCTACGAGCAGTACTTC. The V call is TRBV20-1, the J call TRBJ2-7; D might be TRBD2 (5 bases). There are 15 residues in the CDR3. CDR1 is DFQATT, CDR2 SNEGSKA, per germline (reference sequence). Trimming took off 5 bases at V and 0 bases at J, with 17 bases between the two ends.

The chain couples TRBV2 to TRBJ2-7, with D unclear. Germline CDR1 and CDR2: SNHLY and FYNNEI. V lost 6 bases and J lost 5, with 8 bases in between. This CDR3 region has 11 residues. CDR3 sequence: CASSPINEQYF. CDR3 nucleotides: TGTGCCAGCAGCCCGATCAACGAGCAGTACTTC.

The gene calls are TRBV6-2 or TRBV6-3 and TRBJ2-1; D uncertain. V lost 2 bases, J lost 4 bases, and 6 bases lay in between. This CDR3 contains 13 residues. Germline CDR1 is MNHEY and CDR2 is SVGEGT. The CDR3 nucleotides are TGTGCCAGCAGTTACCGGGCTTACAATGAGCAGTTCTTC. It specifies CASSYRAYNEQFF.

The chain employs TRBV2 and TRBJ1-5, with 8 bases matching TRBD1. CDR1 SNHLY and CDR2 FYNNEI come from the germline V gene. Losses at the gene ends were 1 base for V and 7 bases for J; bases not matched to a gene: 6. The CDR3 runs 15 residues. The CDR3 protein is CASSEGTGRMQPQHF. The CDR3, as DNA: TGTGCCAGCAGTGAAGGGACAGGGCGTATGCAGCCCCAGCATTTT.

This chain uses TRBV10-1 with TRBJ2-1; 11 bases line up with TRBD2. The CDR3 has 15 residues. Germline V CDR1 and CDR2: WNHNN, SYGVQD (reference sequence). V shed 4 bases and J 4 bases; nucleotides not matched to a gene: 3. CDR3 residues: CASSATSGVYNEQFF. CDR3 nucleotides: TGCGCCAGCAGTGCGACTAGCGGGGTATACAATGAGCAGTTCTTC.